This T cell receptor beta chain was obtained from a study of high-grade serous ovarian cancer treatment subgroups. About the research overall: Each sample yielded on average about 7,000 unique TCR beta rearrangements from about 15,000 reads.

The CDR3 totals 15 residues. V was trimmed by 0 bases and J by 6 bases, leaving 12 bases between them. Germline V lookup: CDR1 MDHEN, CDR2 SYDVKM. Tumor samples were obtained before definitive surgery or chemotherapy. The data were produced by immunoSEQ multiplex PCR, yet TCRdb's version contains in-frame clones alone and is incomplete. The sample carries roughly 1,900 clones, approximately 85% recorded once. Points on this clone: The antigen remains undetermined.

General study points: TCR clonal relatedness correlated positively with neoantigen level.

This chain links TRBV28 with TRBJ1-5, with D perhaps matching TRBD1 (6 bases). Sequenced: tumor tissue. This receptor was taken from a human donor with high-grade serous ovarian cancer. CDR3 in amino acids: CASSLWTGGIQPQHF. CDR3 sequence (DNA): TGTGCCAGCAGTTTATGGACAGGCGGGATTCAGCCCCAGCATTTT.